The 24 T cell receptor beta chains below all came from one sample that was sequenced in a study of T cells in Graves' hyperthyroidism and ophthalmopathy (dated by TCRdb to the late 2010s). The protocol used for the library was multiplex PCR. Reads for this sample came from an Illumina HiSeq 2000. The TCR beta CDR3 regions were amplified from the RNA transcripts. A first-round RT-PCR of the TCR CDR3 used the HTBI primer set with the Qiagen OneStep RT-PCR kit. TCRdb reprocessing: public reads trimmed at Q25 with fastp, clones called with MiXCR, in-frame beta chains kept. CDR3 protein duplicates are merged, each entry listing the most common genes and DNA. The sample table lists over 700,000 distinct CDR3 sequences, 35% to 40% of them with a count of one. The ten biggest clones cover 7.5% to 9.5% of the sample. Sample: blood. The receptor set was obtained from a man younger than 35 with Graves' hyperthyroidism.

This clonotype was observed at least ten times. The DNA of the CDR3 is TGTGCCACCAGCATTAGAAGGATTAACACTGAAGCTTTCTTT. It encodes CATSIRRINTEAFF. This chain links TRBV15 with TRBJ1-1; D remains ambiguous. V lost 4 bases to trimming and J lost 2 bases, with 11 bases between them. Germline CDR1 and CDR2: LNHNV and YYDKDF (reference sequence). The CDR3 consists of 14 residues. The full variable domain, with the rest looked up from reference TRBV15 and TRBJ1-1, is DAMVIQNPRYQVTQFGKPVTLSCSQTLNHNVMYWYQQKSSQAPKLLFHYYDKDFNNEADTPDNFQSRRPNTSFCFLDIRSPGLGDTAMYLCATSIRRINTEAFFGQGTRLTVV.

The chain uses TRBV7-2 and TRBJ1-2; D perhaps matches TRBD1 (6 bases). The CDR3 loop spans 17 amino acids. CDR1 SGHTA and CDR2 FQGNSA come from the germline V gene. V lost 1 base, J lost 4 bases, and 19 bases lay in between. CDR3 sequence: CASSLGGGAQGPYGYTF. The CDR3 DNA follows: TGTGCCAGCAGCTTAGGGGGTGGGGCACAGGGTCCCTATGGCTACACCTTC.

The gene calls are TRBV11-2 and TRBJ2-7; D gene unclear. The germline V gene encodes CDR1 SGHAT and CDR2 FQNNGV. The CDR3 is 15 residues long. Trimming pared 5 bases from V and 4 bases from J, leaving 18 bases between. The CDR3 loop reads CASSLKGDGLYEQYF. CDR3 nucleotides: TGTGCCAGCAGCCTAAAAGGAGACGGCTTGTACGAGCAGTACTTC.

The chain couples TRBV5-1 to TRBJ1-5, with D uncertain. V shed 5 bases and J shed 4 bases, with 10 bases lying between them. CDR1 and CDR2 (germline): SGHRS, YFSETQ. The CDR3 is 13 residues long. In nucleotides, the CDR3 is TGCGCCAGCAGTGTTTCAGATAATCAGCCCCAGCATTTT. Its protein product is CASSVSDNQPQHF.

This clonotype was seen many times. The rearrangement uses TRBV7-2 and TRBJ1-5; unclear D gene. Germline V gives CDR1 SGHTA, CDR2 FQGNSA. V was trimmed by 4 bases and J by 1 base, leaving 11 bases between them. The CDR3 covers 15 residues. This CDR3 reads CASSYELLSNQPQHF. The DNA of the CDR3 is TGTGCCAGCAGCTACGAGCTACTAAGCAATCAGCCCCAGCATTTT.

CDR3 in DNA: TGCAGTGCTCATGCCGGGGCAGGGCTTGAGCAGTACTTC. Protein: CSAHAGAGLEQYF. The genes are TRBV20-1 and TRBJ2-7; D may correspond to TRBD1 or TRBD2 (5 bases each). The germline V gene encodes CDR1 DFQATT and CDR2 SNEGSKA (reference sequence). The CDR3 has 13 residues. V was pared by 5 bases and J by 7 bases, with 18 bases between.

This clonotype was observed many times. CDR3 region: CASSLRMNTEAFF. For the CDR3, the DNA is TGTGCCAGCAGCTTAAGGATGAACACTGAAGCTTTCTTT. V usage is TRBV7-2 and J usage is TRBJ1-1; no clear D gene. The CDR3 consists of 13 residues. The V end was cut by 2 bases, the J end by 0 bases, with 4 bases between. Germline-derived CDR1 and CDR2 are SGHTA and FQGNSA.

V usage is TRBV19 and J usage is TRBJ2-2; 8 bases align to TRBD2. Germline loops: CDR1 LNHDA, CDR2 SQIVND (reference sequence). The trim removed 7 bases at V and 0 bases at J, leaving 7 bases unmatched. CDR3 size: 16 residues. The CDR3 sequence is CASKTSGVANTGELFF. The CDR3 DNA reads TGTGCCAGTAAAACTAGCGGAGTTGCGAACACCGGGGAGCTGTTTTTT.

The table lists this clonotype with a few counts. J is TRBJ1-1 and V is TRBV12-3 or TRBV12-4; TRBD1 might be the D (6 bases). The length of the CDR3 is 12 residues. V was cut by 5 bases and J by 6 bases, with 10 bases left in between. Here the CDR3 DNA reads TGTGCCAGCAGTCAGGGGATCCCTGAAGCTTTCTTT. Residues: CASSQGIPEAFF.

In this sample, this clonotype turned up a few times. The J gene is TRBJ1-1, the V gene TRBV7-8, with D uncertain. V was trimmed by 0 bases and J by 7 bases, leaving 12 bases between them. Germline assignment: CDR1 SGHVS and CDR2 FQNEAQ. This CDR3 is 14 amino acids long. CDR3 protein: CASSLAGGVNEAFF. In DNA form, the CDR3 reads TGTGCCAGCAGCTTAGCGGGTGGAGTCAATGAAGCTTTCTTT.

A word on this clonotype: A far larger clone lies a single base away; this is likely a read error. The chain recombines TRBV10-1 with TRBJ1-1; 9 bases align to TRBD1. The CDR3 is 14 residues long. Germline V gene data show CDR1 as WNHNN and CDR2 as SYGVQD (reference sequence). CDR3 DNA sequence: TGCACCAGCAGCCGGACAGGGGCGAACACTGAAGCTTTCTTT. Translated: CTSSRTGANTEAFF.

This clonotype was found many times. This rearrangement joins TRBV7-2 to TRBJ2-5, with 8 bases fitting TRBD2. The J segment lost 4 bases and the V segment lost 5 bases, leaving 9 bases of the junction unmatched. The CDR3 covers 15 residues. CDR1 and CDR2 from the germline V gene are SGHTA and FQGNSA. CDR3 sequence reads: CASSDILAGGETQYF. The CDR3 DNA is TGTGCCAGCAGCGATATTCTAGCGGGCGGAGAGACCCAGTACTTC.

The V call is TRBV7-4, the J call TRBJ2-7; D unclear. The germline CDR1 and CDR2 sequences are SGHVT and SQSDAQ. V was cut by 5 bases and J by 3 bases, with 23 bases left in between. This CDR3 has 17 residues. CDR3 region: CASSHWILGSRSYEQYF. As DNA, the CDR3 is TGTGCCAGCAGCCACTGGATCTTGGGTAGCAGGAGCTACGAGCAGTACTTC.

The chain employs TRBV6-2 or TRBV6-3 and TRBJ2-7, with TRBD2 as a possible D gene (5 bases). The length of the CDR3 is 14 residues. Germline lookup yields CDR1 MNHEY and CDR2 SVGEGT. With 4 bases removed from V and 2 bases from J, the gap between germline ends came to 12 bases. The CDR3 region is CASSSGIYPYEQYF. The CDR3 bases are TGTGCCAGCAGTTCCGGGATTTACCCCTACGAGCAGTACTTC.

The chain joins TRBV19 to TRBJ1-1; a possible D gene is TRBD1 (5 bases). Germline lookup yields CDR1 LNHDA and CDR2 SQIVND (reference sequence). There are 14 residues in the CDR3. V lost 2 bases to trimming and J lost 2 bases, with 9 bases between them. The CDR3, as DNA: TGTGCCAGTAGTATAATGGGGCGAAACACTGAAGCTTTCTTT. Translation gives CASSIMGRNTEAFF.

To note about this clonotype: A much larger clone differs by one base, so this may be a read error. J is TRBJ2-5 and V is TRBV15, with 12 bases identical to TRBD1. The CDR3 has 15 residues. V was pared by 1 base and J by 4 bases, with 1 base of the junction left unmatched. The germline gives CDR1 LNHNV, CDR2 YYDKDF (reference sequence). The CDR3: CATSRGDRGRETQYF. CDR3 in DNA: TGTGCCACCAGCAGAGGGGACAGGGGGCGAGAGACCCAGTACTTC.

This clonotype has ten or more counts. The chain links TRBV15 to TRBJ1-4; TRBD1 aligns across 9 bases. Germline assignment: CDR1 LNHNV and CDR2 YYDKDF (reference sequence). The trim removed 5 bases at V and 6 bases at J, leaving 1 base unmatched. CDR3 size: 13 residues. The CDR3 DNA reads TGTGCCACCAGCGGGGACAGGGATGAAAAACTGTTTTTT. Translation gives CATSGDRDEKLFF.

This clonotype appeared many times. CDR3 residues: CASSPWTGKNTEAFF. CDR3 bases: TGTGCCAGTAGTCCGTGGACAGGGAAGAACACTGAAGCTTTCTTT. The gene calls are TRBV19 and TRBJ1-1; TRBD1 aligns across 8 bases. The CDR3 totals 15 residues. The germline gives CDR1 LNHDA, CDR2 SQIVND (reference sequence). Trimming took 5 bases from V and 1 from J; bases not matched to a gene: 6.

The chain employs TRBV7-3 and TRBJ2-3; maybe TRBD2 (5 bases). This CDR3 region has 14 residues. Trimming cost V 2 bases and J 4 bases, with 10 bases left between them. The germline gives CDR1 SGHTA, CDR2 FQGTGA. CDR3 bases: TGTGCCAGCAGCTTAGCGGGTCGGTCAGATACGCAGTATTTT. This codes for CASSLAGRSDTQYF.

This clonotype occurred a few times. This chain links TRBV4-3 with TRBJ1-1; no definite D call. CDR3 length: 14 amino acids. The V end lost 1 base, the J end lost 9 bases, and 15 bases lay between the germline ends. The germline CDR1 and CDR2 sequences are LGHNA and YSLEER. The CDR3 region is CASSQVGPLIKAFF. Written as DNA, the CDR3 is TGCGCCAGCAGCCAAGTAGGTCCCCTGATTAAAGCTTTCTTT.

As regards this clonotype: This clone may be a read error of a much larger clone one base away. The chain employs TRBV15 and TRBJ2-2; D unclear. The V and J ends lost 3 bases and 0 bases respectively, with 14 bases between them. Germline CDR1 LNHNV, CDR2 YYDKDF (reference sequence). This CDR3 contains 17 residues. CDR3 in amino acids: CATSRGDLSPNTGELFF. The CDR3 DNA reads as TGTGCCACCAGCAGGGGTGACTTATCTCCGAACACCGGGGAGCTGTTTTTT.

This clonotype was counted between two and nine times. V usage is TRBV5-5 and J usage is TRBJ1-5, with D possibly matching TRBD1 (5 bases). V was trimmed by 4 bases and J by 6 bases, leaving 17 bases between them. In germline, CDR1 is SGHKS, CDR2 YYEKEE (reference sequence). The CDR3 spans 15 residues. CDR3 coding DNA: TGTGCCAGCAGCACGACGGGGGGGTCAGGTCAGCCCCAGCATTTT. It translates to CASSTTGGSGQPQHF.

The chain is built from TRBV7-8 and TRBJ2-7; weak D call: TRBD2 (5 bases). Per the germline V gene, CDR1 is SGHVS and CDR2 is FQNEAQ. The V end was cut by 8 bases, the J end by 4 bases, with 12 bases between. CDR3 length equals 12 residues. As DNA, the CDR3 is TGTGCCAGCCACCCCCGGGATTACGAGCAGTACTTC. It codes for CASHPRDYEQYF.

The chain employs TRBV7-2 and TRBJ2-7, with TRBD1 matching over 7 bases. CDR1 SGHTA and CDR2 FQGNSA come from the germline V gene. V lost 0 bases, J lost 5 bases, and 7 bases stayed unmatched. The length of the CDR3 is 15 residues. The CDR3 sequence is CTSSLAETGKHEQYF. The CDR3 nucleotides read TGTACCAGCAGCTTAGCGGAGACAGGGAAACACGAGCAGTACTTC.